This T cell receptor beta chain was identified in a study of T cells after yellow fever vaccination. As to this clonotype: Its antigen remains unknown.

UMIs and a universal primer site were added when TCR cDNA was made by 5'RACE template switching. Via MiXCR, TCRdb re-called the 5' RACE reads, giving one row per CDR3 protein. The sample has some 500,000 distinct CDR3 sequences, around an eighth seen once. Study-level points and caveats: The bulk population could contribute abundant contaminating clonotypes to FACS-sorted repertoires. It was the secondary response that reached its peak faster, day 5 versus 15, but it was weaker. The study re-detected most primary-vaccination clones after the booster (around 96% CD4, 85% to 90% CD8).

CDR1 MNHEY and CDR2 SMNVEV come from the germline V gene (reference sequence). V lost 7 bases, J lost 2 bases, and 4 bases stayed unmatched. The CDR3 is made up of 13 amino acids. The V and J genes are TRBV27 and TRBJ2-5, with 7 positions matching TRBD2. The receptor comes from a man aged 25-40 years who received the YFV17D yellow fever vaccine. The sample was PBMCs, taken on the day of the yellow fever booster vaccination. The CDR3 spells CASTSGIQETQYF. CDR3 DNA: TGTGCCAGCACTAGCGGCATTCAAGAGACCCAGTACTTC.